This TCR beta chain was captured by sequencing in a study of cytomegalovirus exposure and HLA in healthy donors. The PCR contained 60 Vbeta and 13 Jbeta primers. Sequencing used immunoSEQ multiplex PCR; TCRdb keeps in-frame clones, though not all of them. Of 140,000 to 150,000 clones in the sample, roughly a tenth were seen once. The CDR3 contains 15 residues. V was shortened by 2 bases and J by 4 bases, with 12 bases between the two germline ends. Germline values: CDR1 LNHDA, CDR2 SQIVND (reference sequence). Study-wide results and limits: Overall, some 160 TCR beta chains were annotated as cytomegalovirus-associated. Using a false discovery rate of 0.05, a later analysis showed that approximately 16,000 TCR beta sequences were associated with HLA alleles. Solely CMV serostatus was available to characterize immune exposure.

Concerning this clone itself: Its antigen is as yet unknown.

Sequencing was done on a sample of PBMCs. The clonotype comes from a male donor in good health and CMV-seronegative. This chain links TRBV19 with TRBJ1-5; a weak D match, TRBD1 (6 bases). CDR3 loop: CASSIPGGTNQPQHF. The CDR3 coding sequence is TGTGCCAGTAGTATACCCGGGGGGACAAATCAGCCCCAGCATTTT.